Many counts were recorded for the clone carrying this TCR beta chain. With 2 bases removed from V and 1 base from J, the gap between germline ends came to 9 bases. The germline CDR1 and CDR2 sequences are SGHRS and YFSETQ. The CDR3 sequence is 14 residues long. This entry is derived from a study of blood T cells in healthy people across ages. A second roughly 6 to 12 cycle PCR used barcoded and J-beta primers. TCRdb re-analysed the 5' RACE reads in MiXCR, keeping a single row per CDR3 protein. The profile covers about 650,000 distinct CDR3 sequences, with 32% appearing a single time and 15% taken by the ten largest.

This sequence originates from a woman aged 80 or over in good health. This rearrangement joins TRBV5-1 to TRBJ1-2; D ambiguous. Material for sequencing was blood. Here the CDR3 reads CASSLSGSNYGYTF. CDR3 bases: TGCGCCAGCAGCTTATCCGGGAGTAACTATGGCTACACCTTC.